These 23 T cell receptor beta chains were all obtained from the same sample, sequenced in a study of T cells in Graves' hyperthyroidism and ophthalmopathy. From RNA transcripts, TCR beta CDR3 regions were amplified. An initial round of RT-PCR targeting the TCR CDR3 relied on the HTBI primer set. TCRdb analysed the multiplex PCR reads with MiXCR anew, one entry per CDR3 protein. The table records 300,000 to 450,000 distinct CDR3 sequences, more than 12% of them present only once. The sequenced sample consisted of blood. These TCRs come from a woman aged 25 to 45 with Graves' hyperthyroidism.

This clonotype came up a few times. V usage is TRBV28 and J usage is TRBJ2-7, with 9 positions matching TRBD1. With 5 bases clipped from V and 6 bases from J, the junction kept 11 bases outside the gene matches. Per germline, CDR1 MDHEN and CDR2 SYDVKM. CDR3 length: 15 residues. The CDR3 sequence: CASSNPGTGRAEQYF. CDR3 nucleotides: TGTGCCAGCAGTAATCCCGGGACAGGGCGGGCCGAGCAGTACTTC. Supplemented by reference TRBV28 and TRBJ2-7, the full variable domain reads DVKVTQSSRYLVKRTGEKVFLECVQDMDHENMFWYRQDPGLGLRLIYFSYDVKMKEKGDIPEGYSVSREKKERFSLILESASTNQTSMYLCASSNPGTGRAEQYFGPGTRLTVT.

This clonotype was detected only a few times. The V call is TRBV6-1, the J call TRBJ2-3; 9 bases fit TRBD1. Germline CDR1 MNHNS, CDR2 SASEGT. Losses at the gene ends were 5 bases for V and 5 bases for J; bases not matched to a gene: 11. This CDR3 has 16 residues. The CDR3 nucleotides are TGTGCCAGCAGTAGCCCCGGGACAGGGAACGGAGATACGCAGTATTTT. Protein sequence: CASSSPGTGNGDTQYF.

In this sample, this clonotype turned up many times. The J gene is TRBJ2-2, the V gene TRBV3-1, with 7 bases that match TRBD1. The CDR3 runs to 15 residues. V was pared by 4 bases and J by 4 bases, with 6 bases of the junction left unmatched. Germline loops: CDR1 LGHDT, CDR2 YNNKEL (reference sequence). As DNA, the CDR3 is TGTGCCAGCAGCCGCCGACAGGGCCTCACCGGGGAGCTGTTTTTT. Translating it yields CASSRRQGLTGELFF. Looking up the rest from reference TRBV3-1 and TRBJ2-2 gives the full variable domain: DTAVSQTPKYLVTQMGNDKSIKCEQNLGHDTMYWYKQDSKKFLKIMFSYNNKELIINETVPNRFSPKSPDKAHLNLHINSLELGDSAVYFCASSRRQGLTGELFFGEGSRLTVL.

This clonotype was seen a few times. The CDR3: CAWSVAGNSGANVLTF. The CDR3, as DNA: TGTGCCTGGAGTGTAGCAGGGAACTCTGGGGCCAACGTCCTGACTTTC. V usage is TRBV30 and J usage is TRBJ2-6, with a possible D match to TRBD1 (5 bases). Germline V gives CDR1 GTSNPN, CDR2 SVGIG (reference sequence). Trimming cost V 0 bases and J 0 bases, with 9 bases left between them. The CDR3 length is 16 residues.

The table lists this clonotype with a few counts. The chain joins TRBV5-1 to TRBJ2-3; 8 bases line up with TRBD2. V shed 5 bases, J shed 2 bases, and the junction held 10 bases outside the gene matches. From germline, CDR1 is SGHRS and CDR2 YFSETQ. This CDR3 has 16 residues. CDR3 nucleotides: TGCGCCAGCAGGAGGGGGGCTAGCGGGTACACAGATACGCAGTATTTT. This sequence encodes CASRRGASGYTDTQYF.

The chain recombines TRBV7-9 with TRBJ1-5; 8 bases align to TRBD1. The CDR3 is 15 amino acids. V trimming: 1 base; J trimming: 4 bases; junction bases outside the gene matches: 3. Germline CDR1 and CDR2: SEHNR and FQNEAQ (reference sequence). The DNA of the CDR3 is TGTGCCAGCAGCTTAGGTAGGACAGGGAATCAGCCCCAGCATTTT. This gives the protein CASSLGRTGNQPQHF.

This chain connects TRBV6-2 or TRBV6-3 to TRBJ2-1, with 9 bases fitting TRBD2. CDR3 length: 17 residues. Germline-derived CDR1 and CDR2 are MNHEY and SVGEGT. V gave up 0 bases and J gave up 0 bases; unmatched junction bases: 3. The CDR3 DNA follows: TGTGCCAGCAGTTACTCGGCGGGAGGGGGCTCCTACAATGAGCAGTTCTTC. Its translation: CASSYSAGGGSYNEQFF.

J is TRBJ2-7 and V is TRBV30, with 7 bases lining up with TRBD1. The length of the CDR3 is 16 residues. Germline CDR1 GTSNPN, CDR2 SVGIG (reference sequence). The J segment lost 5 bases and the V segment lost 5 bases, leaving 18 bases of the junction unmatched. CDR3 residues: CAWRRPQTGKGHEQYF. CDR3 nucleotides: TGTGCCTGGCGCCGGCCTCAGACAGGGAAAGGCCACGAGCAGTACTTC.

This clonotype was seen many times. The chain recombines TRBV6-5 with TRBJ2-3, with D unresolved. Trimming took 1 base from V and 2 from J, leaving 7 bases between them. Germline CDR1 MNHEY, CDR2 SVGAGI. This CDR3 has 14 residues. CDR3 bases: TGTGCCAGCAGTTACTTCGCTTCCACAGATACGCAGTATTTT. It encodes CASSYFASTDTQYF.

This clonotype has only a few counts. The chain uses TRBV3-1 and TRBJ2-5; D perhaps matches TRBD1 (5 bases). Germline V gene lookup returns CDR1 LGHDT and CDR2 YNNKEL (reference sequence). The germline V and J ends were trimmed by 2 bases and 5 bases, with 12 bases remaining between them. The CDR3 spans 14 residues. CDR3 region: CASSQRSGWETQYF. For the CDR3, the DNA is TGTGCCAGCAGCCAACGATCAGGGTGGGAGACCCAGTACTTC.

V gene TRBV24-1 combines with J gene TRBJ2-5, with TRBD1 matching 7 bases. Germline CDR1 is KGHDR and CDR2 is SFDVKD. The V and J ends lost 5 bases and 0 bases, in that order; junction bases with no gene match: 11. This CDR3 has 17 residues. As DNA, the CDR3 is TGTGCCACCAGTGCCAGGACAGGACTCCCGCACCAAGAGACCCAGTACTTC. It is translated as CATSARTGLPHQETQYF.

The chain has TRBV19 and TRBJ1-1, with a tentative D call TRBD1 (5 bases). V was clipped by 3 bases and J by 7 bases, with 12 bases between them. CDR1 is LNHDA, CDR2 SQIVND, per germline (reference sequence). The CDR3 runs 13 residues. CDR3 sequence (DNA): TGTGCCAGTAGTATTCTGGTTGACAGTGAAGCTTTCTTT. Protein: CASSILVDSEAFF.

This clonotype was seen at least ten times. This chain uses TRBV18 with TRBJ1-1; 8 bases align to TRBD1. Germline V gives CDR1 KGHSH, CDR2 LQKENI. The CDR3 totals 15 residues. The J segment lost 3 bases and the V segment lost 3 bases, leaving 6 bases of the junction unmatched. Here the CDR3 DNA reads TGTGCCAGCTCACCGCGACAGGGGTCTTACACTGAAGCTTTCTTT. Residues: CASSPRQGSYTEAFF.

This clonotype appeared many times. The chain employs TRBV18 and TRBJ2-3; D may match TRBD1 or TRBD2 (6 bases each). In germline, CDR1 is KGHSH, CDR2 LQKENI. V lost 3 bases to trimming and J lost 7 bases, with 20 bases between them. There are 16 residues in the CDR3. The CDR3 DNA reads as TGTGCCAGCTCACCCCTTGGGGGGCAGGGGCCTCATACGCAGTATTTT. This codes for CASSPLGGQGPHTQYF.

J is TRBJ1-2 and V is TRBV29-1; 8 bases are a match to TRBD1. V trimming: 3 bases; J trimming: 4 bases; junction bases outside the gene matches: 4. CDR3 length: 13 amino acids. Germline loops: CDR1 SQVTM, CDR2 ANQGSEA. Here the CDR3 DNA reads TGCAGCGTTGACAGGGGGCTTACCTATGGCTACACCTTC. As protein: CSVDRGLTYGYTF.

Comment on this clonotype: A much larger clone differs from this one at a single base, so this may be a read error. The chain recombines TRBV20-1 with TRBJ2-2; D remains unclear. Looked up from germline, CDR1 is DFQATT and CDR2 is SNEGSKA (reference sequence). The CDR3 runs 12 residues. The V end was cut by 1 base, the J end by 6 bases, with 6 bases between. CDR3 sequence reads: CSARGPAGELFF. CDR3 in DNA: TGCAGTGCTAGAGGACCTGCCGGGGAGCTGTTTTTT.

This clonotype turned up a few times. The chain has TRBV7-9 and TRBJ2-2; TRBD2 matches at 8 bases. The CDR3 sequence is 14 residues long. The ends lost 10 bases at V and 2 bases at J; junction bases unmatched: 6. CDR1 SEHNR and CDR2 FQNEAQ come from the germline V gene (reference sequence). The DNA of the CDR3 is TGTGCCATCCCTAGCGGGCGAAACACCGGGGAGCTGTTTTTT. Translation gives CAIPSGRNTGELFF. The whole variable domain, filled in from reference TRBV7-9 and TRBJ2-2, reads DTGVSQNPRHKITKRGQNVTFRCDPISEHNRLYWYRQTLGQGPEFLTYFQNEAQLEKSRLLSDRFSAERPKGSFSTLEIQRTEQGDSAMYLCAIPSGRNTGELFFGEGSRLTVL.

This clonotype has only a few counts. This chain joins TRBV7-9 and TRBJ2-2; the D is unclear. Trimming left V 4 bases short and J 2 bases short, with 17 bases between. The CDR3 runs 17 residues. Looked up from germline, CDR1 is SEHNR and CDR2 is FQNEAQ (reference sequence). The CDR3 DNA is TGTGCCAGCAGCTCTATCTGGGAACTACGAAACACCGGGGAGCTGTTTTTT. Translated, it gives CASSSIWELRNTGELFF.

This clonotype appeared a few times. The V call is TRBV15, the J call TRBJ1-4, with 9 bases lining up with TRBD1. Germline V lookup: CDR1 LNHNV, CDR2 YYDKDF (reference sequence). CDR3 length: 15 residues. J was trimmed by 6 bases and V by 4 bases; bases with no gene match: 6. The CDR3 region is CATSKNRDRDEKLFF. The CDR3 nucleotides are TGTGCCACCAGCAAAAACCGGGACAGGGATGAAAAACTGTTTTTT.

This clonotype came up many times. The CDR3 DNA is TGCGCCAGCAGCCACACAGTCCCCGGGACAGGGGGCAATCAGCCCCAGCATTTT. This encodes CASSHTVPGTGGNQPQHF. This rearrangement joins TRBV4-1 to TRBJ1-5; 10 bases line up with TRBD1. Germline trimming cut 3 bases from V and 2 bases from J; bases unmatched to any gene: 10. This CDR3 is 18 amino acids long. In germline, CDR1 is MGHRA, CDR2 YSYEKL.

This clonotype was picked up a small number of times. The genes are TRBV9 and TRBJ1-4; unclear D gene. The ends were cut back, 3 bases at V and 8 bases at J, with 11 bases in the middle. Germline-derived CDR1 and CDR2 are SGDLS and YYNGEE. The CDR3 is 13 residues long. The CDR3 loop is CASSGPEAEKLFF. The DNA for the CDR3 is TGTGCCAGCAGCGGACCAGAGGCGGAAAAACTGTTTTTT.

This clonotype was found a few times. The chain employs TRBV6-1 and TRBJ2-2; D not resolved. V shed 9 bases and J shed 5 bases, with 19 bases lying between them. In germline, CDR1 is MNHNS, CDR2 SASEGT. The CDR3 consists of 15 residues. The CDR3 protein is CASRKLPVGTGELFF. The CDR3 region has the DNA TGTGCCAGTAGAAAACTACCGGTGGGGACCGGGGAGCTGTTTTTT.

This clonotype was picked up a small number of times. The genes are TRBV11-2 and TRBJ2-5, with 7 bases that match TRBD1. Trimming cost V 3 bases and J 2 bases; bases outside gene matches: 9. The V gene's germline CDR1 is SGHAT and CDR2 FQNNGV. This CDR3 has 16 residues. The CDR3 nucleotides are TGTGCCAGCAGCTTGACCGCCGGGACAGCACAAGAGACCCAGTACTTC. Residues: CASSLTAGTAQETQYF.